This T cell receptor (beta chain) derives from a study of cytomegalovirus exposure and HLA in healthy donors. Study-wide results and caveats: Earlier analysis yielded a pattern in which most TCR beta V segments were productive about 90% or about 30% of the time. Indistinguishability led to the exclusion of some V segments, TRBV6-2 and TRBV6-3 included. Per a later analysis, fewer than 20,000 TCR beta sequences showed association with HLA alleles at 0.05 false discovery rate.

The PCR was carried out with 60 Vbeta primers and 13 Jbeta primers. The repertoire was sequenced with immunoSEQ multiplex PCR; TCRdb's copy has only in-frame clones and lacks some. The sample contains about 140,000 clones, around three quarters of which appear only once. Germline V gene lookup returns CDR1 LNHNV and CDR2 YYDKDF (reference sequence). V lost 0 bases and J 0 bases, leaving 6 bases between the germline ends. The CDR3 extends over 16 amino acids. About this clone itself: The antigen is unknown.

The V and J genes are TRBV15 and TRBJ2-6; D gene ambiguous. The sample was PBMCs. The sequence was obtained from a man aged 40-49 years in good health and CMV-seronegative. CDR3 protein: CATSRDPSSGANVLTF. Written as DNA, the CDR3 is TGTGCCACCAGCAGAGATCCGTCCTCTGGGGCCAACGTCCTGACTTTC.